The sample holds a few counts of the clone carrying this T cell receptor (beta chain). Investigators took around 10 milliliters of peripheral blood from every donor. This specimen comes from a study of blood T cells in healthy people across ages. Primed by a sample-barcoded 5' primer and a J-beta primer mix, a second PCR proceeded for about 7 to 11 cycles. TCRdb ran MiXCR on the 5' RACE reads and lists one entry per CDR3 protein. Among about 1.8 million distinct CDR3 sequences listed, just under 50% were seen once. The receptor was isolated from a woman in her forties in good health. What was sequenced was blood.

CDR3 DNA sequence: TGTGCCAGCAGCCCGCGACTAGCGGACAATGAGCAGTTCTTC. Encoded protein: CASSPRLADNEQFF. The genes are TRBV7-8 and TRBJ2-1; 9 bases fit TRBD2. CDR3 length: 14 amino acids. Trimming at V came to 5 bases and at J to 5 bases, leaving 4 bases not matched to a gene. Looked up from germline, CDR1 is SGHVS and CDR2 is FQNEAQ.